Sequencing of this T cell receptor beta chain was carried out in a study of patients and donors after allogeneic stem cell transplantation. Each CDR3 protein is one row after TCRdb ran MiXCR on the RT-PCR reads. This sample has roughly 40,000 distinct CDR3 sequences, with more than 30% found just once. The V segment lost 6 bases and the J segment 6 bases; nucleotides outside the gene matches: 8. This CDR3 is built from 14 residues. The rearrangement links TRBV12-3 or TRBV12-4 to TRBJ1-2, with TRBD1 matching over 9 bases. This clonotype was sampled from a human donor who was either an allogeneic HSCT recipient or a stem cell or donor lymphocyte infusion donor (not recorded which). It is not recorded whose cells these are; they may come from a transplant donor. The sequenced material came from blood, either unsorted or a sorted T cell fraction (not recorded which). CDR3 in DNA: TGTGCCAGCAGACTCACCGGGGACAGGGATGGCTACACCTTC. Its protein product is CASRLTGDRDGYTF.